The T cell receptor beta chain under discussion was sequenced for a study of T-cell memory formation after mild COVID-19. Per germline, CDR1 LNHDA and CDR2 SQIVND (reference sequence). Trimming cost V 3 bases and J 0 bases, with 7 bases left between them. The CDR3 sequence is 14 residues long. A single record per CDR3 protein comes from TCRdb applying MiXCR to the 5' RACE reads. The repertoire holds 400,000 to 500,000 distinct CDR3 sequences, with 15% to 20% as singletons. The rearrangement joins TRBV19 to TRBJ2-3, with unresolved D. Sequences were obtained from PBMCs or a T cell subset sorted from them (not recorded which). The source is an adult woman who had mild COVID-19 (a few samples of this study predate the infection). Cell type and time point are not known. The CDR3 is CASSMAASTDTQYF. In DNA form, the CDR3 reads TGTGCCAGTAGTATGGCGGCGAGCACAGATACGCAGTATTTT.